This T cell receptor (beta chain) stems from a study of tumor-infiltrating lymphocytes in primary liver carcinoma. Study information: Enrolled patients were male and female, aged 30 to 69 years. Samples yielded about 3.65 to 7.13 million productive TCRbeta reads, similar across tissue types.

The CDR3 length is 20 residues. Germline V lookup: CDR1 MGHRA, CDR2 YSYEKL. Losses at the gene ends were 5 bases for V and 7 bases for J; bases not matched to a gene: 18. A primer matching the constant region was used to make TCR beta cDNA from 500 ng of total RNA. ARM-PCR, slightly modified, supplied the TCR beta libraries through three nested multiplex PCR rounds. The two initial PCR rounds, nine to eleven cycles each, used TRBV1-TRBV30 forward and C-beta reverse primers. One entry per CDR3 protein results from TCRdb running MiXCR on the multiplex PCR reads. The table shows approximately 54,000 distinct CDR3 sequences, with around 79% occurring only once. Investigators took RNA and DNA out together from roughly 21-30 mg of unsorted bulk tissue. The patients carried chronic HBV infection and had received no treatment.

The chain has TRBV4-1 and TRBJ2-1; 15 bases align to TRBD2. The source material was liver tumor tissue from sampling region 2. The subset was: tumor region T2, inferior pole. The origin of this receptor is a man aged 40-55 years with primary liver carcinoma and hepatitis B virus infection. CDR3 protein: CASSSSDNGLAGGPGNEQFF. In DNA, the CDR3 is TGCGCCAGCAGCTCCTCAGACAACGGACTAGCGGGAGGGCCGGGTAATGAGCAGTTCTTC.